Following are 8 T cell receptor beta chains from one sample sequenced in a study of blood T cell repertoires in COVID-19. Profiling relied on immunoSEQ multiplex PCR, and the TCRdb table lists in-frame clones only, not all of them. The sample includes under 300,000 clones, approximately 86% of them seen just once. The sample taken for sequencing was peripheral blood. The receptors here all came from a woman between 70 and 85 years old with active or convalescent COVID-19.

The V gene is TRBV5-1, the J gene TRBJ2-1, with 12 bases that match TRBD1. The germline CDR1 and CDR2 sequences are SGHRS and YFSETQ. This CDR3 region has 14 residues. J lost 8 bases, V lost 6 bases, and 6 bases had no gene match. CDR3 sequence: CASTPGQGADEQFF. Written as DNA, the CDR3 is TGCGCCAGCACTCCGGGACAGGGGGCGGATGAGCAGTTCTTC.

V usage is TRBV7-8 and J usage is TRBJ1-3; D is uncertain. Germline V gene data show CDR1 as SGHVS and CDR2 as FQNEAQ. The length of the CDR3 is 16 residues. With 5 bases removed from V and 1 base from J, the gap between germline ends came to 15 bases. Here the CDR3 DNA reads TGTGCCAGCAGCCGCGGATCCCAGGTATCTGGAAACACCATATATTTT. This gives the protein CASSRGSQVSGNTIYF.

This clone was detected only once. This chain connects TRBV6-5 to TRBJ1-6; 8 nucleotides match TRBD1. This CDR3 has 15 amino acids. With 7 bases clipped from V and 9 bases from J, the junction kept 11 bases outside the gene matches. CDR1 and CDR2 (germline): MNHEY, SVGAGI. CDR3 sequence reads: CASTEWTGLSSPLHF. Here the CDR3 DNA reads TGTGCCAGCACCGAATGGACAGGGCTGAGTTCACCCCTCCACTTT.

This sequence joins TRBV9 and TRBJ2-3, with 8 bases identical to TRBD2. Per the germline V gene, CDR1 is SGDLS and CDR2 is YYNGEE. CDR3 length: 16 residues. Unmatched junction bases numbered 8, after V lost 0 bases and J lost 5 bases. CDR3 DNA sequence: TGTGCCAGCAGCGTAGACGGGAGGGAAGTGAGAGATACGCAGTATTTT. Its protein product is CASSVDGREVRDTQYF.

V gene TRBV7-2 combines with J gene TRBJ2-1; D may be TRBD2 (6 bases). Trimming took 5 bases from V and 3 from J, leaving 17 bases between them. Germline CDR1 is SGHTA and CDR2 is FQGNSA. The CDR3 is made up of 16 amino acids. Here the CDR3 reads CASSTAFGGSYNEQFF. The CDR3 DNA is TGTGCCAGCAGCACCGCCTTCGGGGGAAGCTACAATGAGCAGTTCTTC.

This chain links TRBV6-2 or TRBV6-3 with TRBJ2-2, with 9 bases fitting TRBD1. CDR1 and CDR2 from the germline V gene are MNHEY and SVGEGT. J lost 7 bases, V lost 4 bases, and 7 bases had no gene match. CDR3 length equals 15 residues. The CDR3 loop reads CASSSYRGHDGELFF. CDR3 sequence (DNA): TGTGCCAGCAGTTCCTACAGGGGGCATGACGGGGAGCTGTTTTTT.

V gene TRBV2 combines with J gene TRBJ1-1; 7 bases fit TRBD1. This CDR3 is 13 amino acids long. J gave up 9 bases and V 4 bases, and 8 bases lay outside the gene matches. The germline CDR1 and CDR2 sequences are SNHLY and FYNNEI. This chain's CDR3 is CASSVGQQLKAFF. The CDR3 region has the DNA TGTGCCAGCAGTGTGGGACAGCAGCTCAAAGCTTTCTTT.

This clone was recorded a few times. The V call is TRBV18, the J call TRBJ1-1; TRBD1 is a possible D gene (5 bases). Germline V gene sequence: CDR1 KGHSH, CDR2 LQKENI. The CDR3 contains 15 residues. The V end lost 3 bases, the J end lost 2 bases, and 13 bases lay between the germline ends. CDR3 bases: TGTGCCAGCTCACCCCGAGAGACAGTTAACACTGAAGCTTTCTTT. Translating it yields CASSPRETVNTEAFF.